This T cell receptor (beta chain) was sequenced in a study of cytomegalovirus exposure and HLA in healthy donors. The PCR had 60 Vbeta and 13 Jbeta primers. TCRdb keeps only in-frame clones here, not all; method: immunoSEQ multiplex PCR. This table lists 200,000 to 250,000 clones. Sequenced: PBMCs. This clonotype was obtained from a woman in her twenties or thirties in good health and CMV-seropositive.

The DNA of the CDR3 is TGTGCCAGCAGCTTGTTAACGGGATGGTCCCACGAGCAGTACTTC. As protein: CASSLLTGWSHEQYF. This chain uses TRBV5-4 with TRBJ2-7; the D gene is possibly TRBD2 (5 bases). Germline lookup yields CDR1 SGHNT and CDR2 YYREEE (reference sequence). Trimming pared 1 base from V and 5 bases from J, leaving 16 bases between. The length of the CDR3 is 15 residues.